A single sample is the source of the 22 T cell receptor beta chains below, sequenced in a study of blood T cell repertoires in COVID-19. Using immunoSEQ multiplex PCR, the repertoire was profiled, and TCRdb retains in-frame clones only, with some absent. The table includes about 140,000 clones, about 74% detected once. The sequencing sample was made of peripheral blood. All receptors come from a middle-aged man with acute or convalescent COVID-19.

This chain connects TRBV30 to TRBJ1-1, with a tentative D call TRBD1 (5 bases). The ends were cut back, 0 bases at V and 1 base at J, with 6 bases in the middle. The CDR3 is made up of 13 amino acids. Germline V gives CDR1 GTSNPN, CDR2 SVGIG (reference sequence). The CDR3 loop reads CAWSVQGNTEAFF. In nucleotides, the CDR3 is TGTGCCTGGAGTGTCCAGGGGAACACTGAAGCTTTCTTT.

The J gene is TRBJ1-2, the V gene TRBV27, with D perhaps matching TRBD1 (5 bases). The CDR3 has 14 residues. V gave up 3 bases and J gave up 7 bases, with 15 bases separating them. Germline CDR1 MNHEY, CDR2 SMNVEV (reference sequence). CDR3 sequence: CASSFRGSTLGYTF. Here the CDR3 DNA reads TGTGCCAGCAGTTTTCGGGGGTCAACCCTTGGCTACACCTTC.

This chain joins TRBV19 and TRBJ1-1, with D unresolved. Germline assignment: CDR1 LNHDA and CDR2 SQIVND (reference sequence). The V and J ends lost 6 bases and 3 bases respectively, with 14 bases between them. The CDR3 has 14 amino acids. CDR3 DNA: TGTGCCAGTAGACCCCGGGTTACGGACACTGAAGCTTTCTTT. Translated: CASRPRVTDTEAFF. The whole variable domain, filled in from reference TRBV19 and TRBJ1-1, reads DGGITQSPKYLFRKEGQNVTLSCEQNLNHDAMYWYRQDPGQGLRLIYYSQIVNDFQKGDIAEGYSVSREKKESFPLTVTSAQKNPTAFYLCASRPRVTDTEAFFGQGTRLTVV.

Of note for this clone: The identical CDR3 is also encoded by other nucleotide sequences in the sample. The chain links TRBV7-8 to TRBJ1-2, with D possibly matching TRBD1 (5 bases). V lost 1 base and J lost 2, with 8 bases in between. The CDR3 has 14 residues. The germline gives CDR1 SGHVS, CDR2 FQNEAQ. DNA for the CDR3: TGTGCCAGCAGCTTAGATCGGGGGAACTATGGCTACACCTTC. It specifies CASSLDRGNYGYTF.

This rearrangement joins TRBV5-1 to TRBJ2-1; 9 bases line up with TRBD2. J gave up 5 bases and V 4 bases, and 4 bases lay outside the gene matches. The CDR3 sequence is 14 residues long. CDR1 is SGHRS and CDR2 is YFSETQ in the germline V gene. The CDR3 sequence is CASSKTSGNNEQFF. The CDR3 DNA is TGCGCCAGCAGCAAGACTAGCGGAAACAATGAGCAGTTCTTC.

The chain is built from TRBV5-5 and TRBJ2-7, with 7 bases aligning to TRBD1. Trimming removed 2 bases from V and 6 bases from J; junction bases left unmatched: 5. Germline V lookup: CDR1 SGHKS, CDR2 YYEKEE (reference sequence). The CDR3 sequence is 13 residues long. In DNA, the CDR3 is TGTGCCAGCAGCTTCTCCGGACAGGCCGAGCAGTACGTC. It specifies CASSFSGQAEQYV.

The CDR3 is CASSQFSGLAGGSMFF. The CDR3 nucleotides are TGTGCCAGCAGCCAATTCTCGGGACTAGCGGGGGGGTCTATGTTCTTC. This chain uses TRBV9 with TRBJ2-1; 16 bases match TRBD2. The ends lost 4 bases at V and 15 bases at J; junction bases unmatched: 13. The length of the CDR3 is 16 residues. CDR1 is SGDLS, CDR2 YYNGEE, per germline.

The gene calls are TRBV5-1 and TRBJ2-6; 14 positions match TRBD2. V lost 4 bases and J lost 0; bases outside the gene matches: 9. This CDR3 has 20 residues. CDR1 SGHRS and CDR2 YFSETQ come from the germline V gene. CDR3 in amino acids: CASSIGLAGGALSGANVLTF. The DNA for the CDR3 is TGCGCCAGCAGCATAGGACTAGCGGGGGGTGCTCTCTCTGGGGCCAACGTCCTGACTTTC.

The V gene is TRBV5-1, the J gene TRBJ2-1; 10 bases are a match to TRBD2. Unmatched junction bases numbered 8, after V lost 4 bases and J lost 10 bases. This CDR3 has 14 residues. In germline, CDR1 is SGHRS, CDR2 YFSETQ. DNA for the CDR3: TGCGCCAGCAGCGAGCGGGGGGGCCTAGAAGAGCAGTTCTTC. It specifies CASSERGGLEEQFF.

The chain joins TRBV4-1 to TRBJ2-3, with TRBD2 matching 11 bases. Germline loops: CDR1 MGHRA, CDR2 YSYEKL. The junction had 6 bases not matched to a gene; V was cut back by 4 bases and J by 0 bases. The CDR3 has 17 residues. The CDR3 reads CASSLTSGGPSTDTQYF. DNA of the CDR3: TGCGCCAGCAGCCTAACTAGCGGGGGCCCCAGCACAGATACGCAGTATTTT.

This clone was detected ten times or more. The chain uses TRBV12-3 or TRBV12-4 and TRBJ1-5; the D is unclear. V lost 5 bases to trimming and J lost 1 base, with 6 bases between them. CDR3 length equals 13 residues. As DNA, the CDR3 is TGTGCCAGCAGTGAACAAAGCAATCAGCCCCAGCATTTT. It encodes CASSEQSNQPQHF.

This sequence joins TRBV21-1 and TRBJ1-5. TRBV21-1 is a pseudogene. This CDR3 contains 16 residues. The CDR3 is CASSGGGEKSNQPQHF. The CDR3 DNA is TGTGCCAGCAGCGGAGGGGGGGAGAAATCTAATCAGCCCCAGCATTTT.

V usage is TRBV2 and J usage is TRBJ2-1; D may be TRBD1 (5 bases). Germline CDR1 is SNHLY and CDR2 is FYNNEI. V was cut by 1 base and J by 3 bases, with 13 bases left in between. The CDR3 runs to 16 residues. This CDR3 reads CASSEGGRQHYNEQFF. The CDR3 DNA reads TGTGCCAGCAGTGAAGGAGGACGACAGCACTACAATGAGCAGTTCTTC.

V is TRBV9 and J is TRBJ1-2, with 9 bases aligning to TRBD1. Germline V gives CDR1 SGDLS, CDR2 YYNGEE. This CDR3 spans 14 amino acids. Unmatched junction bases numbered 2, after V lost 2 bases and J lost 3 bases. CDR3 in amino acids: CASSVWDRDYGYTF. CDR3 DNA: TGTGCCAGCAGCGTCTGGGACAGGGACTATGGCTACACCTTC.

The J gene is TRBJ1-1, the V gene TRBV5-1, with 9 bases that match TRBD1. With 3 bases clipped from V and 5 bases from J, the junction kept 2 bases outside the gene matches. The CDR3 consists of 13 residues. Germline values: CDR1 SGHRS, CDR2 YFSETQ. This chain's CDR3 is CASSYDRGTEAFF. The CDR3 nucleotides read TGCGCCAGCAGCTACGACAGGGGGACTGAAGCTTTCTTT.

The genes are TRBV24-1 and TRBJ2-3; D may be TRBD2 (6 bases). V lost 4 bases and J lost 8, with 12 bases in between. The length of the CDR3 is 13 residues. Germline V gives CDR1 KGHDR, CDR2 SFDVKD. The CDR3 nucleotides are TGTGCCACCAGTGACTCCCGGGACTTTACGCAGTATTTT. Amino acids: CATSDSRDFTQYF.

This rearrangement joins TRBV30 to TRBJ1-3; no reliable D call. The germline V gene has CDR1 GTSNPN and CDR2 SVGIG (reference sequence). V was shortened by 5 bases and J by 2 bases, with 10 bases between the two germline ends. CDR3 size: 13 residues. CDR3: CAWEQWAGNTIYF. Here the CDR3 DNA reads TGTGCCTGGGAACAGTGGGCTGGAAACACCATATATTTT.

The CDR3 reads CASSGGGTGANQPQHF. The CDR3 DNA follows: TGTGCCAGCAGTGGCGGCGGGACAGGGGCGAATCAGCCCCAGCATTTT. This chain uses TRBV6-1 with TRBJ1-5; TRBD1 agrees at 10 bases. The CDR3 covers 16 residues. Germline V lookup: CDR1 MNHNS, CDR2 SASEGT. The J segment lost 4 bases and the V segment lost 4 bases, leaving 7 bases of the junction unmatched.

V gene TRBV6-5 combines with J gene TRBJ1-1; 7 nucleotides agree with TRBD1. Germline trimming cut 6 bases from V and 6 bases from J; bases unmatched to any gene: 13. Germline V gene sequence: CDR1 MNHEY, CDR2 SVGAGI. The CDR3 is made up of 15 amino acids. The CDR3 DNA follows: TGTGCCAGCAGCCGTCGACAGGGTGTGGGGTCTGAAGCTTTCTTT. Translated, it gives CASSRRQGVGSEAFF.

CDR3 in amino acids: CASSNYRGSGANVLTF. Here the CDR3 DNA reads TGTGCCAGCAGCAACTACCGGGGCTCTGGGGCCAACGTCCTGACTTTC. The chain combines TRBV3-1 (or the pseudogene TRBV3-2) with TRBJ2-6, with D possibly TRBD2 on 5 matching bases. Germline CDR1 LGHDT, CDR2 YNNKEL (reference sequence). The ends were cut back, 5 bases at V and 0 bases at J, with 11 bases in the middle. CDR3 size: 16 residues.

CDR3 nucleotide sequence: TGTGCCAGCAGCTTAGGGTCACACGGGGAAAAACTGTTTTTT. Translation gives CASSLGSHGEKLFF. The chain has TRBV7-8 and TRBJ1-4; D gene unclear. This CDR3 is 14 amino acids long. Per germline, CDR1 SGHVS and CDR2 FQNEAQ. V was trimmed by 1 base and J by 8 bases, leaving 11 bases between them.

The chain carries TRBV6-1 and TRBJ1-5; TRBD1 is a possible D gene (5 bases). V lost 0 bases and J 5 bases, leaving 14 bases between the germline ends. This CDR3 comprises 16 residues. From germline, CDR1 is MNHNS and CDR2 SASEGT. CDR3 region: CASSEAAGRGYQPQHF. CDR3 sequence (DNA): TGTGCCAGCAGTGAAGCAGCAGGGAGGGGATATCAGCCCCAGCATTTT.